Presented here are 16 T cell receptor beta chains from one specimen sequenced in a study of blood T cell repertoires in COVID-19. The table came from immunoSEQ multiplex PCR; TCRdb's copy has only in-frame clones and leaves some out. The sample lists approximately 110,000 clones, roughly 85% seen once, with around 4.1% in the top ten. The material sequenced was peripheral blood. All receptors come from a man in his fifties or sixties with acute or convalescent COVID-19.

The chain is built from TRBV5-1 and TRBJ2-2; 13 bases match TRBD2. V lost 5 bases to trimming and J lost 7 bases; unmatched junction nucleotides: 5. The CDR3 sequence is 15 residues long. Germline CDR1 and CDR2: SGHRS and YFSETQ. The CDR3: CASRSGLAGLGELFF. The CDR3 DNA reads TGCGCCAGCAGATCGGGACTAGCGGGACTCGGGGAGCTGTTTTTT.

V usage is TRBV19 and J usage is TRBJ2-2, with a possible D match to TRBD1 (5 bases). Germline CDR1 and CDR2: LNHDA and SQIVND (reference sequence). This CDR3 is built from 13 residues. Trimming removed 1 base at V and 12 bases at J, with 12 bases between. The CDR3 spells CASSIVEGVKLFF. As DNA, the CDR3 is TGTGCCAGTAGTATAGTAGAAGGGGTTAAGCTGTTTTTT.

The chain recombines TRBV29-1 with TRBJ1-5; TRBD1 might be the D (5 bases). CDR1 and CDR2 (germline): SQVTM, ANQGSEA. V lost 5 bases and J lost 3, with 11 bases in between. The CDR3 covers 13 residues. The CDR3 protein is CSVSEGLNQPQHF. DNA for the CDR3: TGCAGCGTTAGTGAGGGACTCAATCAGCCCCAGCATTTT. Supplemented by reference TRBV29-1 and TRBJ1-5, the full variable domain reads SAVISQKPSRDICQRGTSLTIQCQVDSQVTMMFWYRQQPGQSLTLIATANQGSEATYESGFVIDKFPISRPNLTFSTLTVSNMSPEDSSIYLCSVSEGLNQPQHFGDGTRLSIL.

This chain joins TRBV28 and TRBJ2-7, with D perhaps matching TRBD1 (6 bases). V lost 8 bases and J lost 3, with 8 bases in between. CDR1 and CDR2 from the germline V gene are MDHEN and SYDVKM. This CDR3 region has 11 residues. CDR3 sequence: CASRDIYEQYF. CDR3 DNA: TGTGCCAGCCGGGACATCTACGAGCAGTACTTC.

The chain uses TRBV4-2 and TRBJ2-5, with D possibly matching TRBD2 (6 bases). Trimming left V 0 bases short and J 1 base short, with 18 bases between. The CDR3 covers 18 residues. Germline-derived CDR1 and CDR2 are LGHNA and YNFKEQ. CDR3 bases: TGTGCCAGCAGCCAAGATTCGGCACGGGGGACCCCCCAAGAGACCCAGTACTTC. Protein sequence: CASSQDSARGTPQETQYF.

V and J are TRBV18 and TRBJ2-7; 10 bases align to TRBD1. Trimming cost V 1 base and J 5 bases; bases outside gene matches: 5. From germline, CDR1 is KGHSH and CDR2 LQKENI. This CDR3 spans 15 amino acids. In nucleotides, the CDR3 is TGTGCCAGCTCACCACGGGACAGGGGTACCAACGAGCAGTACTTC. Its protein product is CASSPRDRGTNEQYF.

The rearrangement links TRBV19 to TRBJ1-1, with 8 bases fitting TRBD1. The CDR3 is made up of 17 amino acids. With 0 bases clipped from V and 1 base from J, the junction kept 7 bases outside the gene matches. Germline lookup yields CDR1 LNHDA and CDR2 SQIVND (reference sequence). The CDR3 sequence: CASSIESGGRGNTEAFF. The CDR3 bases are TGTGCCAGTAGTATAGAATCAGGGGGCAGAGGGAACACTGAAGCTTTCTTT.

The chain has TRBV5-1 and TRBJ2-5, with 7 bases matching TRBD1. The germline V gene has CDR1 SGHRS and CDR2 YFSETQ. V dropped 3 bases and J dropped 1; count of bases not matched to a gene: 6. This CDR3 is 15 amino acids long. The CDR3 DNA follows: TGCGCCAGCAGCTGGACAGGTCGCACCCAAGAGACCCAGTACTTC. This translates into CASSWTGRTQETQYF.

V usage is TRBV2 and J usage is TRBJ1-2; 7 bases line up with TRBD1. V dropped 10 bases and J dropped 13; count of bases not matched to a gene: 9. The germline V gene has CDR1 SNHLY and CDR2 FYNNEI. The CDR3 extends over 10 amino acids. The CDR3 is CATGTVFPTF. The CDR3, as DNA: TGTGCCACAGGGACAGTTTTTCCCACCTTC.

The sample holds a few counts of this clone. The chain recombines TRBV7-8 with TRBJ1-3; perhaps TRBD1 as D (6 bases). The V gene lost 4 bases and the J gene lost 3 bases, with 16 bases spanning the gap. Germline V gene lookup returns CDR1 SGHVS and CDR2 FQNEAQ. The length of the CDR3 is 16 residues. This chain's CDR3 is CASSYQLTGFGNTIYF. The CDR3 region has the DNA TGTGCCAGCAGCTACCAACTAACAGGGTTTGGAAACACCATATATTTT.

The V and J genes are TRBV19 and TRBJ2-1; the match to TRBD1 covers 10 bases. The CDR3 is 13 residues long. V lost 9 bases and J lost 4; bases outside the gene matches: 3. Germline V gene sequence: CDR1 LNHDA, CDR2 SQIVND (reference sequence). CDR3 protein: CASSDRGYNEQFF. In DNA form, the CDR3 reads TGTGCCAGCTCGGACAGGGGGTACAATGAGCAGTTCTTC.

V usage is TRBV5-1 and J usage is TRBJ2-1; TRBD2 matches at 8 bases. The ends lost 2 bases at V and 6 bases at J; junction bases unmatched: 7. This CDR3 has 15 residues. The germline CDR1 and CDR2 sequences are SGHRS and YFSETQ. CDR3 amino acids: CASSLLAGGGNEQFF. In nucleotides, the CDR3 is TGCGCCAGCAGCTTACTTGCGGGAGGAGGCAATGAGCAGTTCTTC.

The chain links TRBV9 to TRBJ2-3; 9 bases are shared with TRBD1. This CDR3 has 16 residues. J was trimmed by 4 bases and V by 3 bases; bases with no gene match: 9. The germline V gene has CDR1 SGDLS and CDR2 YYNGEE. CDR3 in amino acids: CASSANHRGLSDTQYF. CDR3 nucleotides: TGTGCCAGCAGCGCAAACCACAGGGGGCTCTCAGATACGCAGTATTTT.

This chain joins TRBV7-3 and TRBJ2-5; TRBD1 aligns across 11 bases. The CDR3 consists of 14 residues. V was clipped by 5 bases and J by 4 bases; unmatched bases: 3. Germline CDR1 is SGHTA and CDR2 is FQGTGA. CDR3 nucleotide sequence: TGTGCCAGCAGCAGAGGACAGGGGGCAGAGACCCAGTACTTC. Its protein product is CASSRGQGAETQYF.

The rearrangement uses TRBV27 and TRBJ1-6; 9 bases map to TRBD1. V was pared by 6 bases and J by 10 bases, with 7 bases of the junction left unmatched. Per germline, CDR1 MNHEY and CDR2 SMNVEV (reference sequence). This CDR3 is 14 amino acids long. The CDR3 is CASSLDRGYSPLHF. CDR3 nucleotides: TGTGCCAGCAGCTTGGACAGGGGCTACTCACCCCTCCACTTT.

The CDR3: CASSQAGTVDEQYF. Here the CDR3 DNA reads TGCGCCAGCAGCCAAGCCGGGACAGTCGACGAGCAGTACTTC. The chain has TRBV4-1 and TRBJ2-7; 7 bases line up with TRBD1. V gave up 1 base and J gave up 5 bases; unmatched junction bases: 5. Germline lookup yields CDR1 MGHRA and CDR2 YSYEKL. The length of the CDR3 is 14 residues.